This is a list of T cell receptor beta chains from one sample in a study of cytomegalovirus exposure and HLA in healthy donors. Some clones are missing from TCRdb's copy, which holds only in-frame ones; the method was immunoSEQ multiplex PCR. Of 150,000 to 200,000 clones listed, more than 75% are singletons. Material for sequencing was PBMCs. Receptor source: a woman aged 50 to 60 in good health and CMV-seropositive. Each CDR3 is given with its conserved first and last residue. D genes are given only for firm matches. Where a row states a size, it is once, few, many or the class of an expanded clone; other rows omit it.

D gene,clone size,J gene,V gene,CDR3 DNA,CDR3 protein
TRBD2,-,TRBJ2-1,TRBV2,TGTGCCAGCAGCGGGGGACTAGGGTCCTACAATGAGCAGTTCTTC,CASSGGLGSYNEQFF
-,-,TRBJ2-3,TRBV6-1,TGTGCCAGCAGGGCTGATCAAGATACGCAGTATTTT,CASRADQDTQYF
TRBD1,-,TRBJ2-7,TRBV18,TGTGCCAGCTCACCACTGGACAGGGGCGGCGAGCAGTACTTC,CASSPLDRGGEQYF
TRBD1,-,TRBJ2-2,TRBV5-4,TGTGCCAGCAGCTTGGAAGGGGGCAGGACCGGGGAGCTGTTTTTT,CASSLEGGRTGELFF
-,-,TRBJ1-1,TRBV7-9,TGTGCCAGCAGCCCAGGTGGCCGGGATAGGACTGAAGCTTTCTTT,CASSPGGRDRTEAFF
-,-,TRBJ2-1,TRBV28,TGTGCCAGCAGTTTACTGTACAATGAGCAGTTCTTC,CASSLLYNEQFF
TRBD1,once,TRBJ2-7,TRBV28,TGTGCCAGCAGCCGAGGGGGCGCGACCTACGAGCAGTACTTC,CASSRGGATYEQYF
-,-,TRBJ1-2,TRBV6-6,TGTGCCAGCAGTTACTCCGGTAGAAAAGGCTACACCTTC,CASSYSGRKGYTF
TRBD1,-,TRBJ1-2,TRBV10-3,TGTGCCATCAGTCCGGGACAGGGATATGGCTACACCTTC,CAISPGQGYGYTF
TRBD1,-,TRBJ1-2,TRBV5-4,TGTGCCAGCAGCGGGACCGGGACAGGGGTGTCAAGCTACACCTTC,CASSGTGTGVSSYTF
-,-,TRBJ1-6,TRBV28,TGTGCCAGCAGGCCACTCAGGGGAAGTTCACCCCTCCACTTT,CASRPLRGSSPLHF
TRBD2,-,TRBJ2-1,TRBV10-3,TGTGCCATCAAAAGCGGGGGGGCAGAGTTAGGCAATGAGCAGTTCTTC,CAIKSGGAELGNEQFF
-,-,TRBJ2-3,TRBV10-2,TGCGCCAGCAGTGACTTCCGGGACACCACCACAGATACGCAGTATTTT,CASSDFRDTTTDTQYF
-,-,TRBJ2-5,TRBV25-1,TGTGCCAGCAGTGATCAGGGTATGCGGGAGACCCAGTACTTC,CASSDQGMRETQYF
TRBD2,-,TRBJ2-2,TRBV4-3,TGCGCCAGCAGCCAAGATCCTAGCGGGGGGGGGAACACCGGGGAGCTGTTTTTT,CASSQDPSGGGNTGELFF
TRBD1,-,TRBJ2-7,TRBV15,TGTGCCACCAGCAGAGACGGGACAGGGGGCGCGAATCAGTACTTC,CATSRDGTGGANQYF
TRBD1,-,TRBJ2-1,TRBV18,TGTGCCAGCTCAGGACAGGGAAGCTCCTACAATGAGCAGTTCTTC,CASSGQGSSYNEQFF
TRBD1,-,TRBJ2-1,TRBV5-1,TGCGCCAGCAGCTTGAGGTGGCAGGGGGCGCATAATGAGCAGTTCTTC,CASSLRWQGAHNEQFF
-,-,TRBJ2-2,TRBV29-1,TGCAGCGTTGGACAGCGGAGGGGCGGGGAGCTGTTTTTT,CSVGQRRGGELFF
-,-,TRBJ1-1,TRBV4-3,TGCGCCAGCAGCCAAGTATGGCCATCTGAAGCTTTCTTT,CASSQVWPSEAFF
TRBD1,-,TRBJ1-5,TRBV28,TGTGCCAGCAGGGGAGGACAGGGGCCTCAGCCCCAGCATTTT,CASRGGQGPQPQHF
TRBD1,-,TRBJ1-1,TRBV4-3,TGCGCCAGCAGTCTTGCTGGGACAGGGGGCGAAGCTTTCTTT,CASSLAGTGGEAFF
TRBD1,-,TRBJ2-7,TRBV2,TGTGCCGGGGACAGGGGGCCGGGGTACGAGCAGTACTTC,CAGDRGPGYEQYF
-,-,TRBJ2-3,TRBV11-2,TGTGCCAGCAGCTTAGTTCAGAACACAGATACGCAGTATTTT,CASSLVQNTDTQYF
-,-,TRBJ2-5,TRBV5-1,TGCGCCAGCAGCTTAGGGGTTAATAAGGCCCAGTACTTC,CASSLGVNKAQYF
TRBD1,-,TRBJ2-7,TRBV6-5,TGTGCCAGCAGAATAAAGGGGGCTTCCTACGAGCAGTACTTC,CASRIKGASYEQYF